This section outlines one T cell receptor (beta chain) sequence together with its context. The TCRbeta library was prepared with unique molecular identifiers. In TCRdb, the PCR reads were re-called with MiXCR into one record per CDR3 protein. The sample contains around 380,000 distinct CDR3 sequences, 11% of which appear only once. The sample originates from a study of T-cell reconstitution after alpha-beta-depleted transplantation in children. This CDR3 region has 13 residues. With 4 bases clipped from V and 2 bases from J, the junction kept 1 base outside the gene matches. Germline values: CDR1 GTSNPN, CDR2 SVGIG (reference sequence).

Material: PBMCs from the stem cell graft donor, obtained from the stem cell graft. The chain links TRBV30 to TRBJ1-3; TRBD1 agrees at 8 bases. This clonotype originated in a human donor who donated a stem cell graft to a child with acute myeloid leukemia. The CDR3 protein is CAWTGGTGNTIYF. In nucleotides, the CDR3 is TGTGCCTGGACAGGGGGCACTGGAAACACCATATATTTT.